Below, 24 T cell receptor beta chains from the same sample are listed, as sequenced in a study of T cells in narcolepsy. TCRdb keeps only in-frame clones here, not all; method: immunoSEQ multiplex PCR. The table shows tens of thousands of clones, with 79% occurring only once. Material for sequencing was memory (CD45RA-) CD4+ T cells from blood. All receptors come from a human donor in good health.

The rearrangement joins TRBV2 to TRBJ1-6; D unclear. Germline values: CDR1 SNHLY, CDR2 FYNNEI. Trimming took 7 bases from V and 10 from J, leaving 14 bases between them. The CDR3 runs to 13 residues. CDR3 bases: TGTGCCAGCACCCCGGTGTGGGAATCACCCCTCCACTTT. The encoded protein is CASTPVWESPLHF. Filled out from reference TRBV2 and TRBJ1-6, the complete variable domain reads EPEVTQTPSHQVTQMGQEVILRCVPISNHLYFYWYRQILGQKVEFLVSFYNNEISEKSEIFDDQFSVERPDGSNFTLKIRSTKLEDSAMYFCASTPVWESPLHFGNGTRLTVT.

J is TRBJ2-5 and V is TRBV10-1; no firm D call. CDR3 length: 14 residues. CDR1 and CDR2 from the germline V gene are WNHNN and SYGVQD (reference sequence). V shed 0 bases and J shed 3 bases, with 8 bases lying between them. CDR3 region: CASSESRTKETQYF. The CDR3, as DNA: TGCGCCAGCAGTGAGTCACGGACCAAAGAGACCCAGTACTTC.

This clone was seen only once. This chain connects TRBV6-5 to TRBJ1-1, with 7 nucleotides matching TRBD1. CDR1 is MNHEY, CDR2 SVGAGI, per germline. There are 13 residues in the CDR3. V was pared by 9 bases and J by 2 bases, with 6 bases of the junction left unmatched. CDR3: CASGTEANTEAFF. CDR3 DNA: TGTGCCAGTGGGACAGAAGCAAACACTGAAGCTTTCTTT.

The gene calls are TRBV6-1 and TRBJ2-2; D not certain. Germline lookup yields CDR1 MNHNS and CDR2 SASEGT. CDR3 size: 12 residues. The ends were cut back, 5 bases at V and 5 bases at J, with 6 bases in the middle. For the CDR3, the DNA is TGTGCCAGCAGTTCTGGGACCGGGGAGCTGTTTTTT. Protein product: CASSSGTGELFF.

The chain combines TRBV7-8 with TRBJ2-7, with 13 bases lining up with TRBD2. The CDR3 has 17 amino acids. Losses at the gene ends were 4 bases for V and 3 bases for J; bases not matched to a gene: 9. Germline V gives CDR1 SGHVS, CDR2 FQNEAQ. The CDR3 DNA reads TGTGCCAGCAGCTCAGGACTAGCGGGAGTATATCTCTACGAGCAGTACTTC. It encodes CASSSGLAGVYLYEQYF.

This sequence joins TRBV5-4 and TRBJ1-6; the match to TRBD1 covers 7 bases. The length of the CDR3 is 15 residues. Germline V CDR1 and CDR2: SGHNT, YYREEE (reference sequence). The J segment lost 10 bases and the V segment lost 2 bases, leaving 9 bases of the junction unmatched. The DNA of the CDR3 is TGTGCCAGCAGCTTCTTTGACAGGGCAGGATCACCCCTCCACTTT. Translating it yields CASSFFDRAGSPLHF.

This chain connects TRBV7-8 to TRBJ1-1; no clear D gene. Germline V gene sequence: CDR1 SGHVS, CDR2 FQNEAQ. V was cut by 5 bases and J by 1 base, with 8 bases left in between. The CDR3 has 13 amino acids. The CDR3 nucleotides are TGTGCCAGCAGCCCCTTCCGGAACACTGAAGCTTTCTTT. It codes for CASSPFRNTEAFF.

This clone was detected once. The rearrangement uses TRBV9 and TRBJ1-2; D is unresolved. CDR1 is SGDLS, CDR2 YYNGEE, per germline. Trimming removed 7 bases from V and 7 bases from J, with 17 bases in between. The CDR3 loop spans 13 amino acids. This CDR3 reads CASERAGAAGYTF. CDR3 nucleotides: TGTGCCAGCGAGAGGGCTGGAGCGGCTGGCTACACCTTC.

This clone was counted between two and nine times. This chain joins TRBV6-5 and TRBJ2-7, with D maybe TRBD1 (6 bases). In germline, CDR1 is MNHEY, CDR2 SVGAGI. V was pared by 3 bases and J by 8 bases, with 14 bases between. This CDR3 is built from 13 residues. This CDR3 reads CASSYGTQGQQYF. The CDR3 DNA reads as TGTGCCAGCAGTTATGGCACCCAGGGGCAGCAGTACTTC.

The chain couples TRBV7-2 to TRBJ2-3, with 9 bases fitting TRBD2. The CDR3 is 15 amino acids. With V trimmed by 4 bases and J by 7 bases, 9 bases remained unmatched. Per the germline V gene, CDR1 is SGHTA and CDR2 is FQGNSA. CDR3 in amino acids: CASSSRGGLRHTQYF. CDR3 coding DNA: TGTGCCAGCAGCTCGCGGGGGGGCCTGAGACATACGCAGTATTTT.

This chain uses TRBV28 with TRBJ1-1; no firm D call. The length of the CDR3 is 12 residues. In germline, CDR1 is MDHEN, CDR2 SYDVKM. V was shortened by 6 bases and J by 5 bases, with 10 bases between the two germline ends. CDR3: CASSTIWTEAFF. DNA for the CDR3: TGTGCCAGCAGCACGATTTGGACTGAAGCTTTCTTT.

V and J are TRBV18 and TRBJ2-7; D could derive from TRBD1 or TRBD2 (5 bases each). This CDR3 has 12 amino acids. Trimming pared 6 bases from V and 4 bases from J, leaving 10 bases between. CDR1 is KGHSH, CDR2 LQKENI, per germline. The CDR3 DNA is TGTGCCAGCTCGCCGGGGCTATACGAGCAGTACTTC. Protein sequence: CASSPGLYEQYF.

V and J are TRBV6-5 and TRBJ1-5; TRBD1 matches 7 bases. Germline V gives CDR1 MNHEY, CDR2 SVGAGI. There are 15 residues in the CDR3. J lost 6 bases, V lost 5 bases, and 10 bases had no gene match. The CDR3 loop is CASSPRQGKGQPQHF. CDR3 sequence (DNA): TGTGCCAGCAGTCCACGACAGGGAAAGGGTCAGCCCCAGCATTTT.

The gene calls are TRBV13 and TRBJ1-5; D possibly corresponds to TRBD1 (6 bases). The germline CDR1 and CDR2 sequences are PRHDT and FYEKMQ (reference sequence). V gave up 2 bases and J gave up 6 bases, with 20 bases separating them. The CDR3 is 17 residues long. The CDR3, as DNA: TGTGCCAGCAGCTTAACAGGGCCCGGGTTGGCTTTTCAGCCCCAGCATTTT. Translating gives CASSLTGPGLAFQPQHF.

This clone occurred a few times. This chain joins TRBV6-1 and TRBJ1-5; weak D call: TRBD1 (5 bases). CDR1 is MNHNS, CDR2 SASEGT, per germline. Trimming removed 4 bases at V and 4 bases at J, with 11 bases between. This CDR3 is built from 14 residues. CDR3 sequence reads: CASSVTALNQPQHF. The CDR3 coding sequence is TGTGCCAGCAGTGTGACAGCTTTAAATCAGCCCCAGCATTTT.

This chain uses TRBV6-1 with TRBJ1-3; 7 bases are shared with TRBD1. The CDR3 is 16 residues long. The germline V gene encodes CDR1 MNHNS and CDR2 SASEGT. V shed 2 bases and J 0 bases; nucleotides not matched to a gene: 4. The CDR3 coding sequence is TGTGCCAGCAGTGAAAGTAACAGGGGCTCTGGAAACACCATATATTTT. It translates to CASSESNRGSGNTIYF.

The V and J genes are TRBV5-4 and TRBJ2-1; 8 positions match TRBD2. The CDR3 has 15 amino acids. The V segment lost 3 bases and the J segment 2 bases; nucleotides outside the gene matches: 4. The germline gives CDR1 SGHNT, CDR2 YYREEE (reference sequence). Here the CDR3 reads CASSSRGGPYNEQFF. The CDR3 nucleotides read TGTGCCAGCAGCTCCCGGGGGGGGCCCTACAATGAGCAGTTCTTC.

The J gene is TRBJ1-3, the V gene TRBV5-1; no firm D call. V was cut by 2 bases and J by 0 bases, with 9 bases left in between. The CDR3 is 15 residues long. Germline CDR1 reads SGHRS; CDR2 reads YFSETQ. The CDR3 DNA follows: TGCGCCAGCAGCTTCGGAGGGAGCTCTGGAAACACCATATATTTT. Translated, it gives CASSFGGSSGNTIYF.

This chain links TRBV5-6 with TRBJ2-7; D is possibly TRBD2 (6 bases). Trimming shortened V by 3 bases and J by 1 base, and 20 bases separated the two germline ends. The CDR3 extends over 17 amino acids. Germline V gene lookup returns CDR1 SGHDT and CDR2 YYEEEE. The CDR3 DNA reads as TGTGCCAGCAGCTCTGGGGGGTCGGCGGGGTTTTCCTACGAGCAGTACTTC. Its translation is CASSSGGSAGFSYEQYF.

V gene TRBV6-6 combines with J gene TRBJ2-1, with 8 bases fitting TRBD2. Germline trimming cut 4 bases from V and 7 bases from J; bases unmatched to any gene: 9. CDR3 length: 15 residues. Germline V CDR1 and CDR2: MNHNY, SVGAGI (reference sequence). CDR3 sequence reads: CASSSDGLAENEQFF. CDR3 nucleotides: TGTGCCAGCAGTTCCGATGGACTAGCAGAGAATGAGCAGTTCTTC.

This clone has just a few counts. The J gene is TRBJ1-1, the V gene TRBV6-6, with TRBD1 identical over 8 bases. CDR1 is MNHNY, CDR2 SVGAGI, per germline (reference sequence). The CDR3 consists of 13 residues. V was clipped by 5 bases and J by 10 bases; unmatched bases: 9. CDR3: CASSLGQGMGAFF. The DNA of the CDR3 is TGTGCCAGCAGTCTAGGACAGGGAATGGGAGCTTTCTTT.

The CDR3 protein is CASSYRDAGSNIQYF. The DNA for the CDR3 is TGTGCCAGCAGTTACCGGGACGCAGGGAGTAACATTCAGTACTTC. J is TRBJ2-4 and V is TRBV6-5, with D perhaps TRBD1 or TRBD2 (5 bases each). The germline CDR1 and CDR2 sequences are MNHEY and SVGAGI. This CDR3 comprises 15 residues. With 2 bases removed from V and 7 bases from J, the gap between germline ends came to 15 bases.

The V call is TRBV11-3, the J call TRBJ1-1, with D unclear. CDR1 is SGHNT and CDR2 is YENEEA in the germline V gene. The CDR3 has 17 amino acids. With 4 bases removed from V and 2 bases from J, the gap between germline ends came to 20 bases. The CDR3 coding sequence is TGTGCCAGCAGCTCACTTAGGTGGCGCCGGCTTAACACTGAAGCTTTCTTT. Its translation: CASSSLRWRRLNTEAFF.

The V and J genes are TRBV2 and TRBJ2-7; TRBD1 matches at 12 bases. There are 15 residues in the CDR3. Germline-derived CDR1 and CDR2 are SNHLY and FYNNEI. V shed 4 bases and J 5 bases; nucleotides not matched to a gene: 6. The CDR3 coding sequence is TGTGCCAGCAGTGGGTCGGGACAGGGGGCGAACGAGCAGTACTTC. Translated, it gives CASSGSGQGANEQYF.